A selection of T cell receptor beta chains follows, all from one sample in a study of cytomegalovirus exposure and HLA in healthy donors. The data were produced by immunoSEQ multiplex PCR, yet TCRdb's version contains in-frame clones alone and is incomplete. The repertoire holds around 150,000 clones, with around 84% as singletons. Sequencing was performed on PBMCs. Source of these receptors: a man aged 50 to 60 in good health and CMV-seropositive. The CDR3 runs from the conserved cysteine through the conserved F or W. D genes are given only for firm matches. Clone size is not always given. Where it is, it says once, few, many or a class for expanded clones.

J: TRBJ1-3
V: TRBV7-2
size: -
length: 14
D: -
CDR3: CASSPRIPGNTIYF
DNA: TGTGCCAGCAGCCCTCGTATCCCTGGAAACACCATATATTTT

J: TRBJ1-2
V: TRBV4-1
size: -
length: 14
D: -
CDR3: CASSQDTRFYGYTF
DNA: TGCGCCAGCAGCCAAGATACCAGGTTCTATGGCTACACCTTC

J: TRBJ1-2
V: TRBV5-4
size: -
length: 19
D: -
CDR3: CASSGGAYKMEGRGRGYTF
DNA: TGTGCCAGCAGCGGGGGTGCCTACAAGATGGAGGGGAGAGGACGTGGCTACACCTTC

J: TRBJ2-3
V: TRBV6-6
size: few
length: 12
D: -
CDR3: CASDAGRDTQYF
DNA: TGTGCCAGCGATGCGGGAAGAGATACGCAGTATTTT

J: TRBJ2-1
V: TRBV19
size: -
length: 11
D: -
CDR3: CATLHRGEQFF
DNA: TGTGCCACTTTACACCGGGGAGAGCAGTTCTTC

J: TRBJ2-1
V: TRBV4-2
size: -
length: 15
D: TRBD2
CDR3: CASSQGSGTFSEQFF
DNA: TGTGCCAGCAGCCAAGGCAGCGGGACCTTCTCGGAGCAGTTCTTC

J: TRBJ2-6
V: TRBV5-1
size: -
length: 17
D: -
CDR3: CASSRAFQGTGANVLTF
DNA: TGCGCCAGCAGCCGGGCGTTTCAGGGTACCGGGGCCAACGTCCTGACTTTC

J: TRBJ2-5
V: TRBV5-4
size: -
length: 15
D: TRBD2
CDR3: CASSRLAGRFRTQYF
DNA: TGTGCCAGCAGCCGACTAGCGGGGCGCTTTCGGACCCAGTACTTC

J: TRBJ1-3
V: TRBV7-8
size: -
length: 12
D: -
CDR3: CASSLREDTIYF
DNA: TGTGCCAGCAGCTTACGGGAGGACACCATATATTTT

J: TRBJ1-1
V: TRBV30
size: -
length: 14
D: -
CDR3: CAWSVSGGYTEAFF
DNA: TGTGCCTGGAGTGTCTCAGGAGGGTACACTGAAGCTTTCTTT

J: TRBJ2-3
V: TRBV10-2
size: -
length: 19
D: TRBD2
CDR3: CASSESLRPSGSSTDTQYF
DNA: TGCGCCAGCAGTGAGTCGTTAAGGCCAAGCGGGAGTAGTACAGATACGCAGTATTTT

J: TRBJ2-7
V: TRBV11-2
size: -
length: 15
D: -
CDR3: CASSPGRRGIYEQYF
DNA: TGTGCCAGCAGCCCAGGGCGCCGGGGGATTTACGAGCAGTACTTC

J: TRBJ1-1
V: TRBV11-2
size: few
length: 15
D: TRBD1
CDR3: CASSLLTGGATEAFF
DNA: TGTGCCAGCAGCCTCCTGACAGGGGGCGCGACTGAAGCTTTCTTT

J: TRBJ2-3
V: TRBV11-2
size: -
length: 16
D: TRBD1
CDR3: CASSLGPGQAADTQYF
DNA: TGTGCCAGCAGCTTAGGACCGGGACAGGCAGCAGATACGCAGTATTTT

J: TRBJ2-2
V: TRBV9
size: -
length: 12
D: -
CDR3: CASSSSGGELFF
DNA: TGTGCCAGCAGCTCTTCGGGCGGGGAGCTGTTTTTT

J: TRBJ2-2
V: TRBV15
size: -
length: 14
D: -
CDR3: CATSGGGYAGELFF
DNA: TGTGCCACCAGCGGAGGCGGATACGCCGGGGAGCTGTTTTTT

J: TRBJ1-2
V: TRBV6-6
size: -
length: 16
D: TRBD1
CDR3: CASSSPGQGANYGYTF
DNA: TGTGCCAGCAGCTCACCCGGACAGGGGGCTAACTATGGCTACACCTTC

J: TRBJ1-4
V: TRBV5-1
size: -
length: 14
D: -
CDR3: CASSLGRFNEKLFF
DNA: TGCGCCAGCAGCTTGGGCCGGTTTAATGAAAAACTGTTTTTT

J: TRBJ2-3
V: TRBV5-1
size: -
length: 17
D: TRBD2
CDR3: CASSPGLAGRGTDTQYF
DNA: TGCGCCAGCAGCCCGGGACTAGCGGGGCGGGGCACAGATACGCAGTATTTT

J: TRBJ2-1
V: TRBV9
size: -
length: 15
D: -
CDR3: CASSVAGGPFNEQFF
DNA: TGTGCCAGCAGCGTAGCCGGGGGGCCATTCAATGAGCAGTTCTTC

J: TRBJ2-3
V: TRBV30
size: -
length: 14
D: -
CDR3: CAWSVSSATDTQYF
DNA: TGTGCCTGGAGTGTATCTAGCGCTACAGATACGCAGTATTTT

J: TRBJ1-2
V: TRBV5-4
size: once
length: 14
D: -
CDR3: CASSFSTLNYGYTF
DNA: TGTGCCAGCAGCTTTTCCACTCTCAACTATGGCTACACCTTC

J: TRBJ1-2
V: TRBV6-1
size: -
length: 11
D: -
CDR3: CGVPKGDGYTF
DNA: TGTGGAGTTCCCAAAGGGGATGGCTACACCTTC

J: TRBJ1-1
V: TRBV29-1
size: -
length: 11
D: TRBD1
CDR3: CSSDRGAEAFF
DNA: TGCAGCTCGGACAGGGGAGCCGAAGCTTTCTTT

J: TRBJ2-5
V: TRBV7-9
size: -
length: 14
D: TRBD1
CDR3: CASNQNRDSETQYF
DNA: TGTGCCAGCAACCAAAACCGGGACAGTGAGACCCAGTACTTC

J: TRBJ2-1
V: TRBV5-4
size: once
length: 14
D: -
CDR3: CASSLATRMNEQFF
DNA: TGTGCCAGCAGCTTGGCCACAAGAATGAATGAGCAGTTCTTC

J: TRBJ2-5
V: TRBV7-2
size: -
length: 16
D: TRBD2
CDR3: CASSLTGTRAVETQYF
DNA: TGTGCCAGCAGCTTAACCGGGACTAGAGCGGTGGAGACCCAGTACTTC

J: TRBJ1-1
V: TRBV9
size: -
length: 15
D: TRBD1
CDR3: CASSEGTGLNTEAFF
DNA: TGTGCCAGCAGCGAAGGGACAGGTTTGAACACTGAAGCTTTCTTT

J: TRBJ2-7
V: TRBV6-1
size: -
length: 16
D: -
CDR3: CASSEAGGTLFYEQYF
DNA: TGTGCCAGCAGTGAAGCGGGCGGGACTCTATTCTACGAGCAGTACTTC